This is a list of T cell receptor beta chains from one sample in a study of T cell clonotyping in hematopoietic cell transplantation. Produced via immunoSEQ multiplex PCR; TCRdb's table is partial and in-frame only. The sample lists 11,000 to 15,000 clones, less than 80% seen once, with around a tenth in the top ten. The sample comprised PBMCs. These receptors originate from a human donor who either received an allogeneic hematopoietic cell transplant for a myeloid malignancy or was a related donor (not recorded which). Some clones in this sample may be carry-over from other donors' samples. The CDR3 runs from the conserved cysteine through the conserved F or W. The D gene is left open where the match is weak. Expanded clones are given a class, and other clones once, few, many or no size at all.

clone_size j_call v_call d_call cdr3_nt cdr3_aa
few TRBJ1-1 TRBV5-1 NA TGCGCCAGCAGTCAACAGGGTCTGAACACTGAAGCTTTCTTT CASSQQGLNTEAFF
NA TRBJ2-3 TRBV6-6 TRBD2 TGTGCCAGCAACTGGCGGGGGGCCAGCACAGATACGCAGTATTTT CASNWRGASTDTQYF
few TRBJ1-1 TRBV7-2 NA TGTGCCAGCAGCTTAAGTGTGGGCGCGAACACTGAAGCTTTCTTT CASSLSVGANTEAFF
NA TRBJ2-7 TRBV6-6 NA TGTGCCAGCAGAAACGGCAACAGGCCCGAGCAGTACTTC CASRNGNRPEQYF
few TRBJ2-7 TRBV6-5 NA TGTGCCAGCAGTTACTCTTTAGATGCCTCCTACGAGCAGTACTTC CASSYSLDASYEQYF
NA TRBJ1-2 TRBV28 NA TGTGCCAGCACCTTTAGTCCCGGGGCTACTAACTATGGCTACACCTTC CASTFSPGATNYGYTF
NA TRBJ1-2 TRBV7-3 TRBD1 TGTGCCAGCAGCTTAAATCCGGGACAGGGAATAAATGGCTACACCTTC CASSLNPGQGINGYTF
NA TRBJ1-2 TRBV6-5 TRBD1 TGTGCCAGCAGTATTTTCTCAGACAGGGAAGAGGGCTACACCTTC CASSIFSDREEGYTF
NA TRBJ1-1 TRBV25-1 NA TGTGCCAGCATTGAGGCTGGGCAGACCTTGGGCACTGAAGCTTTCTTT CASIEAGQTLGTEAFF
NA TRBJ1-5 TRBV30 NA TGTGCCTGGAGGGCAGGGCTCGACAGTCAGCCCCAGCATTTT CAWRAGLDSQPQHF
NA TRBJ1-1 TRBV6-1 NA TGTGCCAGCAGTTATAAAGGGGATAACACTGAAGCTTTCTTT CASSYKGDNTEAFF
NA TRBJ2-1 TRBV5-6 NA TGTGCCAGCAGCCGAGCGGGTGGGGGTGAGCAGTTCTTC CASSRAGGGEQFF
NA TRBJ1-2 TRBV20-1 NA TGCAGTGCTAACTATGGCTACACCTTC CSANYGYTF
NA TRBJ2-7 TRBV19 NA TGTGCCAGTAGTCCCTCGAATGGCGGCGAGCAGTACTTC CASSPSNGGEQYF
few TRBJ2-1 TRBV9 NA TGTGCCAGCAGCGTCCAGGGGAACACCTACAATGAGCAGTTCTTC CASSVQGNTYNEQFF
NA TRBJ2-2 TRBV6-1 TRBD1 TGTGCCAGCAGTGGAATCAGGACAGGCCCCACCGGGGAGCTGTTTTTT CASSGIRTGPTGELFF
NA TRBJ2-2 TRBV30 NA TGTGCCTGGAGTGTAAGATGGGATCACACCGGGGAGCTGTTTTTT CAWSVRWDHTGELFF
few TRBJ2-3 TRBV10-3 NA TGTGCCACCACCGACAGGCGCACAGATACGCAGTATTTT CATTDRRTDTQYF
NA TRBJ2-3 TRBV10-3 NA TGTGCCATCAGTGAGTCCCCAGGAAGCACAGATACGCAGTATTTT CAISESPGSTDTQYF
NA TRBJ2-7 TRBV7-9 TRBD1 TGTGCCAGCAGCCCGCTACTCAACCCGACAGGGAACGAGCAGTACTTC CASSPLLNPTGNEQYF
NA TRBJ2-7 TRBV9 NA TGTGCCAGCAGCGGAGAAGGGGGCGGGGCGGGCTACGAGCAGTACTTC CASSGEGGGAGYEQYF
NA TRBJ1-2 TRBV9 TRBD1 TGTGCCAGCAGTGACGACAGGGAAAACTATGGCTACACCTTC CASSDDRENYGYTF
NA TRBJ1-2 TRBV29-1 NA TGCAGCGTTGAGCCCCCGCAGGAGAGGGTTGGCTACACCTTC CSVEPPQERVGYTF
few TRBJ2-5 TRBV6-4 NA TGTGCCAGCAGTCCCGACAGTAGGCAGACCCAGTACTTC CASSPDSRQTQYF
NA TRBJ1-1 TRBV5-1 NA TGCGCCAGCAGCTTGGATTACAGGATCGCCACTGAAGCTTTCTTT CASSLDYRIATEAFF
NA TRBJ1-1 TRBV25-1 NA TGTGCCAGCCGCCTGCGCGAGGGGACTGAAGCTTTCTTT CASRLREGTEAFF
NA TRBJ1-2 TRBV5-1 NA TGCGCCAGCAGCTTGGGAGACTGGCCCATGGCTGCTGTCGGGGGCTACACCTTC CASSLGDWPMAAVGGYTF
NA TRBJ2-7 TRBV28 NA TGTGCCAGCAGGAGTAACGGGGAGAGCTCCTACGAGCAGTACTTC CASRSNGESSYEQYF
NA TRBJ2-5 TRBV20-1 NA TGCAGTGCGCTACAAGAGACCCAGTACTTC CSALQETQYF
few TRBJ1-2 TRBV6-5 NA TGTGCCAGCAAGCCGGACACTAACTATGGCTACACCTTC CASKPDTNYGYTF
once TRBJ1-5 TRBV7-8 TRBD1 TGTGCCAGCAGCCCTACCGCACAGGGGCGGCCCCAGCATTTT CASSPTAQGRPQHF
few TRBJ2-7 TRBV30 NA TGTGCCTGGAGTACAACAGGGTTTTCCTACGAGCAGTACTTC CAWSTTGFSYEQYF
few TRBJ2-7 TRBV5-6 NA TGTGCCAGCAGCTCGGGACACTACTACGAGCAGTACTTC CASSSGHYYEQYF
NA TRBJ1-3 TRBV19 NA TGTGCCAGTAGTATGGAACGTAGCTCTGGAAACACCATATATTTT CASSMERSSGNTIYF
NA TRBJ2-7 TRBV28 TRBD2 TGTGCCAGCAGCTTCGGGGAGGGGTTGCGGGAGCAGTACTTC CASSFGEGLREQYF
once TRBJ2-1 TRBV7-2 NA TGTGCCAGCAGCCCAAAGGGGGTCTCCTACAATGAGCAGTTCTTC CASSPKGVSYNEQFF
once TRBJ2-7 TRBV14 NA TGTGCCAGCAGCCAATGGGACAACTCCTACGAGCAGTACTTC CASSQWDNSYEQYF
NA TRBJ1-2 TRBV27 NA TGTGCCAGCAGTTTATTAGGTCGAACCTCGTATGGCTACACCTTC CASSLLGRTSYGYTF
few TRBJ1-1 TRBV15 NA TGTGCCACTGGTGTCACTGAAGCTTTCTTT CATGVTEAFF
NA TRBJ1-2 TRBV6-5 TRBD1 TGTGCCAGCAGTTACGGGGACAGGGCAGAGGGCTACACCTTC CASSYGDRAEGYTF
few TRBJ1-1 TRBV19 NA TGTGCCAGTAAAATAGGACCTGGAGGGCGAGCTTTCTTT CASKIGPGGRAFF
NA TRBJ1-1 TRBV30 NA TGTGCCTGGAGCCTTGGGGGGAGCACTGAAGCTTTCTTT CAWSLGGSTEAFF